This TCR beta chain is drawn from a study of read filtering for tumor transcriptome and immune sequencing. Per the germline V gene, CDR1 is MDHEN and CDR2 is SYDVKM. V was shortened by 8 bases and J by 7 bases, with 24 bases between the two germline ends. The CDR3 length is 15 residues. The library was built from approximately 400 ng RNA with molecular barcoded adaptors for alpha/delta and beta/gamma chains. TCRdb analysed the reads with MiXCR anew, one entry per CDR3 protein. The profile covers approximately 60,000 distinct CDR3 sequences, with 20% to 25% appearing a single time and about a sixth taken by the ten largest.

The rearrangement joins TRBV28 to TRBJ2-7, with a possible D match to TRBD1 (7 bases). Sequencing input: a population of CD138-negative cells sorted from bone marrow. The origin of this receptor is a donor aged 40 or older with multiple myeloma. CDR3 protein: CASGGLGRGDLEQYF. The CDR3 DNA sequence: TGTGCCAGCGGCGGCCTGGGCAGGGGGGACCTGGAGCAGTACTTC.